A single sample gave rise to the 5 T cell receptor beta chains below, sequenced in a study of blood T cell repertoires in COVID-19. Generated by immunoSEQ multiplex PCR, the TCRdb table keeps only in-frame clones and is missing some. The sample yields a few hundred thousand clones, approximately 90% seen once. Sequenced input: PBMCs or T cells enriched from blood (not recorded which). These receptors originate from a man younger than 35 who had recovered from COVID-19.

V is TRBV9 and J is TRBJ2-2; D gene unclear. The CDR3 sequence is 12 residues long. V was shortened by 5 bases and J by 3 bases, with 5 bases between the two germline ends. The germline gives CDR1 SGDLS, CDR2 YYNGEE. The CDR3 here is CASSSYTGELFF. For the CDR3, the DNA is TGTGCCAGCAGTTCCTACACCGGGGAGCTGTTTTTT.

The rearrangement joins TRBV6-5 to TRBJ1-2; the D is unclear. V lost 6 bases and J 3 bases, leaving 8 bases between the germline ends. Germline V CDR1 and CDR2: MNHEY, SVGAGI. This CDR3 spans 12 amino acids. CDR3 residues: CASSFRDYGYTF. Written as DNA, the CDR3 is TGTGCCAGCAGCTTTCGGGACTATGGCTACACCTTC.

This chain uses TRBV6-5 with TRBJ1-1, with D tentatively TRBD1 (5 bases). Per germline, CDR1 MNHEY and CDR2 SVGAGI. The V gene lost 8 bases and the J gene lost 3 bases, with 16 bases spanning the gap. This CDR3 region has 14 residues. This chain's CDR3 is CASDNGAWYTEAFF. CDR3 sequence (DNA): TGTGCCAGCGATAATGGGGCTTGGTACACTGAAGCTTTCTTT.

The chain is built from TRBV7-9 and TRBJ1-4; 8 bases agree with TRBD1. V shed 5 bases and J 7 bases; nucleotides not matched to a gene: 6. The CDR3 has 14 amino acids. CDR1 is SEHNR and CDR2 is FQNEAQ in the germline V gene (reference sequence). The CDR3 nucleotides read TGTGCCAGCAGCCAACAGGGGGAGGGTGAAAAACTGTTTTTT. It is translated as CASSQQGEGEKLFF.

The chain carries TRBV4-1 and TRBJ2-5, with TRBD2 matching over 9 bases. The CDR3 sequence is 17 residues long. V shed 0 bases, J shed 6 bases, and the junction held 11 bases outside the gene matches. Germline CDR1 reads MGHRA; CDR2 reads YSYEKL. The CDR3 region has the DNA TGCGCCAGCAGCCAAGATTTAGGGGGACTAGCAAGGCAGACCCAGTACTTC. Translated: CASSQDLGGLARQTQYF.